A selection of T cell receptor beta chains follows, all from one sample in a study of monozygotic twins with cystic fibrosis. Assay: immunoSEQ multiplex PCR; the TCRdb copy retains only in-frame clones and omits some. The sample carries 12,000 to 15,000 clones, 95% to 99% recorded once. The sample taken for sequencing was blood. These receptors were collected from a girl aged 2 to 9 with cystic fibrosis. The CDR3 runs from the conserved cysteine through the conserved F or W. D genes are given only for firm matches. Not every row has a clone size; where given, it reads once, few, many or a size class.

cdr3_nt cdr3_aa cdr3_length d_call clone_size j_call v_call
TGCAGCGACTCTCCGACCCCTTCTAGCGGGAGTTCCCACAATGAGCAGTTCTTC CSDSPTPSSGSSHNEQFF 18 TRBD2 - TRBJ2-1 TRBV29-1
TGCGCCAGCAGCCTAGGGGACGGCTACTCCTACGAGCAGTACTTC CASSLGDGYSYEQYF 15 - once TRBJ2-7 TRBV5-1
TGCGCCAGCAGCCGCCTGACTAGCGCCGAGGACAATGAGCAGTTCTTC CASSRLTSAEDNEQFF 16 TRBD2 once TRBJ2-1 TRBV4-3
TGTGCCAGCAGTTTTTGGGGGGCGGCGAACACCGGGGAGCTGTTTTTT CASSFWGAANTGELFF 16 - - TRBJ2-2 TRBV27
TGTGCCAGCAGCTTAGAGCTAGCGGGAGGTCCCCCACATTCCTACAATGAGCAGTTCTTC CASSLELAGGPPHSYNEQFF 20 TRBD2 - TRBJ2-1 TRBV13
TGCGCCAGCAGCCCCGGGACTAGCGGGAGTAACATTCAGTACTTC CASSPGTSGSNIQYF 15 TRBD2 once TRBJ2-4 TRBV4-3
TGTGCCAGCAGCGGAACAGGGTCCCTCTATGGCTACACCTTC CASSGTGSLYGYTF 14 - once TRBJ1-2 TRBV7-9
TGTGCCAGCAGTGAGCCAGGGGACTATATCACTGAAGCTTTCTTT CASSEPGDYITEAFF 15 - - TRBJ1-1 TRBV6-1
TGTGCCAGCAGCTTGGATTCGTTCGTCCAGGGTAGTGGCTACACCTTC CASSLDSFVQGSGYTF 16 - - TRBJ1-2 TRBV5-4
TGTGCCAGCTCACCACCGCTTGGGACTAGCCGAACCTACAATGAGCAGTTCTTC CASSPPLGTSRTYNEQFF 18 TRBD2 - TRBJ2-1 TRBV18